The 13 T cell receptor beta chains listed next were all sequenced from one sample in a study of T cells in Graves' hyperthyroidism and ophthalmopathy. RNA transcripts gave rise to amplified TCR beta CDR3 regions. The primer set for the first-round RT-PCR of the TCR CDR3 was HTBI. MiXCR, run by TCRdb on the multiplex PCR reads, gives a single entry per CDR3 protein. The repertoire has hundreds of thousands of distinct CDR3 sequences, 11% to 15% of them found once; the top ten carry 25% to 30%. Sequenced: blood. These TCRs come from a man over 45 with Graves' ophthalmopathy.

This clonotype was recorded at least ten times. The genes are TRBV18 and TRBJ1-3; D not certain. CDR1 is KGHSH and CDR2 is LQKENI in the germline V gene. This CDR3 comprises 13 residues. V gave up 3 bases and J gave up 8 bases, with 11 bases separating them. The CDR3 DNA reads as TGTGCCAGCTCACCGCGGTCGCCCGACACCATATATTTT. Protein sequence: CASSPRSPDTIYF.

The rearrangement uses TRBV9 and TRBJ2-1; 8 bases fit TRBD2. Germline V lookup: CDR1 SGDLS, CDR2 YYNGEE. The CDR3 contains 14 residues. V gave up 4 bases and J gave up 8 bases; unmatched junction bases: 8. CDR3 protein: CASSPRTSLDEQFF. CDR3 bases: TGTGCCAGCAGCCCGCGGACTAGCCTCGATGAGCAGTTCTTC.

This clonotype was seen many times. The chain employs TRBV20-1 and TRBJ2-2; a weak D match, TRBD1 (5 bases). Germline V gene lookup returns CDR1 DFQATT and CDR2 SNEGSKA (reference sequence). V lost 4 bases and J lost 1, with 7 bases in between. The CDR3 is 13 residues long. CDR3 amino acids: CSATGQNTGELFF. In DNA form, the CDR3 reads TGCAGTGCTACCGGACAGAACACCGGGGAGCTGTTTTTT.

This clonotype was found a few times. The chain employs TRBV9 and TRBJ1-1, with 7 bases fitting TRBD1. Germline lookup yields CDR1 SGDLS and CDR2 YYNGEE. Losses at the gene ends were 0 bases for V and 3 bases for J; bases not matched to a gene: 8. The CDR3 length is 16 residues. The CDR3 reads CASSVGSGQVHTEAFF. Here the CDR3 DNA reads TGTGCCAGCAGCGTAGGGAGCGGACAGGTTCACACTGAAGCTTTCTTT.

This clonotype was found a few times. The chain carries TRBV9 and TRBJ2-1, with 10 nucleotides matching TRBD2. Per germline, CDR1 SGDLS and CDR2 YYNGEE. The junction had 6 bases not matched to a gene; V was cut back by 0 bases and J by 9 bases. The CDR3 has 15 amino acids. The CDR3 sequence is CASSVDLAGEGEQFF. DNA of the CDR3: TGTGCCAGCAGCGTAGACCTAGCGGGAGAAGGTGAGCAGTTCTTC.

The sample holds many counts of this clonotype. The CDR3 here is CSAIGTSGRGLGAKNIQYF. The CDR3 nucleotides are TGCAGTGCTATCGGCACTAGCGGGAGAGGGTTGGGAGCCAAAAACATTCAGTACTTC. The chain carries TRBV20-1 and TRBJ2-4; TRBD2 agrees at 11 bases. V gave up 4 bases and J gave up 0 bases; unmatched junction bases: 14. CDR1 and CDR2 from the germline V gene are DFQATT and SNEGSKA (reference sequence). The CDR3 consists of 19 residues.

The genes are TRBV19 and TRBJ2-7, with TRBD2 identical over 12 bases. The V gene's germline CDR1 is LNHDA and CDR2 SQIVND (reference sequence). The ends lost 1 base at V and 3 bases at J; junction bases unmatched: 7. CDR3 size: 17 residues. The CDR3 bases are TGTGCCAGTAGTATAGCGGCCCTAGCGGGAGGGAACTACGAGCAGTACTTC. Protein product: CASSIAALAGGNYEQYF.

This clonotype was seen at least ten times. J is TRBJ2-7 and V is TRBV29-1; 8 nucleotides match TRBD2. The CDR3 is made up of 13 amino acids. Germline V lookup: CDR1 SQVTM, CDR2 ANQGSEA. V lost 4 bases and J lost 6; bases outside the gene matches: 8. This chain's CDR3 is CSVGKGLAFEQYF. CDR3 DNA sequence: TGCAGCGTTGGAAAAGGACTAGCCTTCGAGCAGTACTTC.

The chain employs TRBV19 and TRBJ2-2; D perhaps matches TRBD2 (5 bases). CDR1 LNHDA and CDR2 SQIVND come from the germline V gene (reference sequence). The CDR3 is made up of 16 amino acids. V lost 5 bases and J 2 bases, leaving 15 bases between the germline ends. CDR3 bases: TGTGCCAGTAGTGTTACGGGGTTCCGAAACACCGGGGAGCTGTTTTTT. It specifies CASSVTGFRNTGELFF.

This clonotype was detected a few times. The J gene is TRBJ2-3, the V gene TRBV9, with 7 bases aligning to TRBD1. V lost 4 bases, J lost 3 bases, and 2 bases stayed unmatched. The CDR3 sequence is 13 residues long. Germline V CDR1 and CDR2: SGDLS, YYNGEE. CDR3 region: CASSPTGTDTQYF. DNA for the CDR3: TGTGCCAGCAGCCCGACAGGGACAGATACGCAGTATTTT.

Ten or more counts support this clonotype. This rearrangement joins TRBV11-2 to TRBJ2-2; D is unresolved. V was clipped by 0 bases and J by 4 bases, with 9 bases between them. Germline V CDR1 and CDR2: SGHAT, FQNNGV. This CDR3 is 15 amino acids long. This chain's CDR3 is CASSLEGFGTGELFF. Here the CDR3 DNA reads TGTGCCAGCAGCTTAGAAGGATTCGGCACCGGGGAGCTGTTTTTT.

Many counts were recorded for this clonotype. CDR3 DNA sequence: TGCAGTGTTAAGACTGGGCACGAGCAGTACTTC. It is translated as CSVKTGHEQYF. The chain combines TRBV20-1 with TRBJ2-7; D ambiguous. Germline CDR1 DFQATT, CDR2 SNEGSKA (reference sequence). The CDR3 spans 11 residues. The germline V and J ends were trimmed by 7 bases and 5 bases, with 12 bases remaining between them.

The chain joins TRBV19 to TRBJ2-2; TRBD1 matches at 11 bases. This CDR3 comprises 15 residues. Germline lookup yields CDR1 LNHDA and CDR2 SQIVND (reference sequence). V gave up 8 bases and J gave up 7 bases; unmatched junction bases: 9. The CDR3 region is CASARDRGFDGELFF. As DNA, the CDR3 is TGTGCCAGTGCACGGGACAGGGGGTTTGACGGGGAGCTGTTTTTT.